This TCR beta chain was profiled in a study of cytomegalovirus exposure and HLA in healthy donors. The assay was immunoSEQ multiplex PCR, and TCRdb's table has in-frame clones only and misses some. The data show about 150,000 clones, around 84% seen once. This CDR3 is built from 14 residues. Looked up from germline, CDR1 is SGHRS and CDR2 is YFSETQ. Trimming stripped 4 bases from V and 1 base from J, with 11 bases between. Points from the study as a whole: The study flagged 150 to 200 TCR beta chains as cytomegalovirus-associated. According to a subsequent analysis, TCR clusters from the first cohort were inclined to appear together in the 120 or so validation repertoires.

A note on this clone: Antigen specificity is unknown.

This sequence was found in a human donor in good health. Sequencing input: PBMCs. This chain uses TRBV5-1 with TRBJ1-1, with D possibly matching TRBD1 (6 bases). The CDR3, as DNA: TGCGCCAGCAGCAACGGACAGCCGAACACTGAAGCTTTCTTT. This translates into CASSNGQPNTEAFF.